Listed below are T cell receptor beta chains from one sample, sequenced in a study of cytomegalovirus exposure and HLA in healthy donors. The data were produced by immunoSEQ multiplex PCR, yet TCRdb's version contains in-frame clones alone and is incomplete. The table lists about 200,000 clones. The sequenced sample was PBMCs. The receptors come from a girl aged 2 to 9 in good health and CMV-seropositive. The CDR3 runs from the conserved cysteine through the conserved F or W. Each record gives: CDR3 DNA, CDR3 protein, V gene, J gene, D gene. A D gene is named only where the DNA matches it firmly.

DNA: TGTGTAAGCGGGAGTTCCTACGAGCAGTACTTC
CDR3: CVSGSSYEQYF
V: TRBV10-3
J: TRBJ2-7
D: TRBD2

DNA: TGTGCCGGACGGACAGGGGGCACTGAAGCTTTCTTT
CDR3: CAGRTGGTEAFF
V: TRBV28
J: TRBJ1-1
D: TRBD1

DNA: TGTGCCAGCAGTCCGACAGTAGGTCAGCCCCAGCATTTT
CDR3: CASSPTVGQPQHF
V: TRBV27
J: TRBJ1-5
D: NA

DNA: TGTGCCAGCAGCTTGGGGACAGGTTTCCTCGGCTATGGCTACACCTTC
CDR3: CASSLGTGFLGYGYTF
V: TRBV5-4
J: TRBJ1-2
D: TRBD1

DNA: TGTGCCAGCACCGCGCCGGGACTAGCGGGAGATACGCAGTATTTT
CDR3: CASTAPGLAGDTQYF
V: TRBV2
J: TRBJ2-3
D: TRBD2

DNA: TGTGCCAGCAGCCCTCCCCAGGGACTAGGGGAGACCCAGTACTTC
CDR3: CASSPPQGLGETQYF
V: TRBV7-6
J: TRBJ2-5
D: TRBD2

DNA: TGTGCCAGCAGTCCGCCCGCGGATTTGCAGTACTTC
CDR3: CASSPPADLQYF
V: TRBV27
J: TRBJ2-7
D: NA

DNA: TGTGCCAGCAGCACCGGGACAAGCTACGAGCAGTACTTC
CDR3: CASSTGTSYEQYF
V: TRBV7-9
J: TRBJ2-7
D: NA

DNA: TGTGCCAGCAGCTTATGGGCGGGAGAGTTGCCAGATACGCAGTATTTT
CDR3: CASSLWAGELPDTQYF
V: TRBV7-2
J: TRBJ2-3
D: TRBD2

DNA: TGTGCCAGCAGTTTATCGATCGGGGGCTACGAGCAGTACTTC
CDR3: CASSLSIGGYEQYF
V: TRBV27
J: TRBJ2-7
D: NA

DNA: TGTGCCAGCAGTGAAGAGGGGAAGATGTACGAGCAGTACTTC
CDR3: CASSEEGKMYEQYF
V: TRBV6-1
J: TRBJ2-7
D: NA